This TCR beta chain was captured in a study of T cell clonotyping in hematopoietic cell transplantation. Study-wide results and caveats: After transplant, recipient diversity fell while pathologically expanded clonotypes grew through day 180.

Details on this clone: Its antigen is still unknown.

Profiled with immunoSEQ multiplex PCR; TCRdb holds only in-frame clones, not every one. Seen here are about 36,000 clones, roughly 88% observed once, and the top ten hold roughly 1.9%. The V gene lost 1 base and the J gene lost 3 bases, with 9 bases spanning the gap. Germline-derived CDR1 and CDR2 are LGHNA and YNFKEQ. The CDR3 has 14 amino acids. V is TRBV4-2 and J is TRBJ1-2; D is unresolved. This receptor was taken from a middle-aged woman in good health. Some clones in this sample may be carry-over from other donors' samples. Sample: peripheral blood mononuclear cells. The CDR3 sequence is CASSQGGQDYGYTF. CDR3 DNA sequence: TGTGCCAGCAGCCAAGGGGGTCAGGACTATGGCTACACCTTC.